The rows below give T cell receptor beta chains drawn from one sample of a study of blood T cell repertoires in COVID-19. The method was immunoSEQ multiplex PCR; TCRdb's version includes in-frame clones alone and lacks a portion of them. The repertoire includes 120,000 or so clones, approximately 77% of them detected once, and approximately 8% sits in the top ten. Material: peripheral blood. The receptor source for this set is a human donor in a cohort sampled during active COVID-19. CDR3s include the opening cysteine and the closing phenylalanine or tryptophan. Each record gives: V gene, D gene, clone size, J gene, CDR3 DNA, CDR3 protein. A D gene is named only where the DNA matches it firmly. Where a row states a size, it is once, few, many or the class of an expanded clone; other rows omit it.

TRBV29-1	-	-	TRBJ2-2	TGCAGCGTTGAGAACATTCACAAATCCGGGGAGCTGTTTTTT	CSVENIHKSGELFF
TRBV28	-	-	TRBJ1-1	TGTGCCAGCAGTACAACAGGGAGCACTGAAGCTTTCTTT	CASSTTGSTEAFF
TRBV27	-	-	TRBJ2-7	TGTGCCAGCAGTTTATCGACAGGTACCACCTACGAGCAGTACTTC	CASSLSTGTTYEQYF
TRBV11-1	-	-	TRBJ2-7	TGTGCCAGCAGCTTTGGCGGAGGCTACGAGCAGTACTTC	CASSFGGGYEQYF
TRBV6-5	-	few	TRBJ1-1	TGTGCCAGCAGTTACCAGGAGAACACTGAAGCTTTCTTT	CASSYQENTEAFF
TRBV24-1	-	-	TRBJ1-2	TGTGCCACCAGTGATTTAGAAGGGAGCGGCTACACCTTC	CATSDLEGSGYTF
TRBV3-1/TRBV3-2	-	once	TRBJ2-7	TGTGCCAGCAGCGAGACAGGAGCGACCTACGAGCAGTACTTC	CASSETGATYEQYF
TRBV7-8	-	-	TRBJ1-1	TGTGCCAGCAGCCTACTACAGGGGAACACTGAAGCTTTCTTT	CASSLLQGNTEAFF
TRBV4-1	-	-	TRBJ2-7	TGCGCCAGCACCCAGGGAAGAGGGAGCGGTGAGCAGTACTTC	CASTQGRGSGEQYF
TRBV27	-	-	TRBJ1-6	TGTGCCAGCAGTACTAGTCGAAATTCACCCCTCCACTTT	CASSTSRNSPLHF
TRBV14	-	-	TRBJ1-6	TGTGCCAGCAGCCAGAACAGGAATTCACCCCTCCACTTT	CASSQNRNSPLHF
TRBV6-1	-	few	TRBJ2-6	TGTGCCAGCAGTGAAATGGAGACTGGGGCCAACGTCCTGACTTTC	CASSEMETGANVLTF
TRBV29-1	TRBD2	-	TRBJ2-7	TGCAGCGTTGAAGGCGCTAGCGGGAGCGCCTACGAGCAGTACTTC	CSVEGASGSAYEQYF
TRBV18	TRBD1	-	TRBJ1-1	TGTGCCAGCTCACCGAGAGGACAGGCGAACACTGAAGCTTTCTTT	CASSPRGQANTEAFF
TRBV28	-	-	TRBJ2-5	TGTGCCAGCAGTTCGGGATTACAAGAGACCCAGTACTTC	CASSSGLQETQYF
TRBV7-2	TRBD2	-	TRBJ2-7	TGTGCCAGCAGCTGGAGAGGACTAGCGGGAGGTGGCGAGCAGTACTTC	CASSWRGLAGGGEQYF
TRBV5-1	-	-	TRBJ1-1	TGCGCCAGCAGGAGCCCGCGGGGTGCTTTCTTT	CASRSPRGAFF
TRBV9	TRBD1	-	TRBJ1-1	TGTGCCAGCAGCGTCGCTCAACAGGGGTCGAACACTGAAGCTTTCTTT	CASSVAQQGSNTEAFF
TRBV14	-	few	TRBJ2-7	TGTGCCAGCAGCCAAGGTAGTGACACCTACTCTGGGGAGCAGTACTTC	CASSQGSDTYSGEQYF
TRBV5-1	-	-	TRBJ1-2	TGCGCCAGCACAGGTGATGGGGCGGTTGGCTACACCTTC	CASTGDGAVGYTF
TRBV27	-	-	TRBJ1-2	TGTGCCAGCAGTCCCCAGGGAGGGCCTTTTCATGGCTACACCTTC	CASSPQGGPFHGYTF
TRBV5-1	TRBD1	-	TRBJ1-2	TGCGCCAGCAGCACCTACGGGACAGTTAATGGCTACACCTTC	CASSTYGTVNGYTF
TRBV12-3/TRBV12-4	-	-	TRBJ2-5	TGTGCCAGCAGCCCGGAAAGGGGAGAGACCCAGTACTTC	CASSPERGETQYF
TRBV28	-	-	TRBJ2-5	TGTGCCAGCATTGCCTCGCCGGGGTGGACCCAGTACTTC	CASIASPGWTQYF
TRBV6-6	-	-	TRBJ2-7	TGTGCCAGCAGTTACGAACAGGGCCTCTACGAGCAGTACTTC	CASSYEQGLYEQYF
TRBV6-1	TRBD2	-	TRBJ2-7	TGTGCCAGCAGTGAAAGGATCTCTAGCGGGACGAGCGAGCAGTACTTC	CASSERISSGTSEQYF
TRBV6-5	TRBD1	-	TRBJ2-7	TGTGCCAGCAGTTGGGACAGCTTTTCCTTC	CASSWDSFSF
TRBV30	-	-	TRBJ2-2	TGTGCCTGGAGGGCCCCCCCCGGGAGAGGTATCGGGGAGCTGTTTTTT	CAWRAPPGRGIGELFF
TRBV25-1	TRBD1	-	TRBJ1-2	TGTGCCAGCAGTGTGGGACAGGGAAGTGGCTACACCTTC	CASSVGQGSGYTF
TRBV4-2	TRBD2	-	TRBJ2-3	TGTGCCAGCAGCCAAGAGTCTAGCGGGGGGGGAAACACAGATACGCAGTATTTT	CASSQESSGGGNTDTQYF
TRBV7-9	TRBD1	-	TRBJ1-4	TGTGCCAGCACCCTCACAGGGGAGGAAGCTAATGAAAAACTGTTTTTT	CASTLTGEEANEKLFF
TRBV25-1	-	-	TRBJ2-5	TGTGCCAGCGGGGGGGCCGGGGAGACCCAGTACTTC	CASGGAGETQYF
TRBV12-3/TRBV12-4	-	-	TRBJ1-2	TGTGCCAGCAGTTTAACAGCTAACTATGGCTACACCTTC	CASSLTANYGYTF
TRBV27	-	few	TRBJ2-7	TGTGCCAGCAGTCCCGGGACTTCCGCCTACGAGCAGTACTTC	CASSPGTSAYEQYF
TRBV9	-	few	TRBJ1-6	TGTGCCAGCAGCGTAACAGATACTAGTTCACCCCTCCACTTT	CASSVTDTSSPLHF
TRBV7-6	-	-	TRBJ2-5	TGTGCCAGCAGTATATCCAGGGAGACCCAGTACTTC	CASSISRETQYF
TRBV11-3	-	-	TRBJ2-1	TGTGCCAGCAGCTTAGAAGAGTCCTACAATGAGCAGTTCTTC	CASSLEESYNEQFF
TRBV28	TRBD2	-	TRBJ2-7	TGTGCCAGCAGTTCGTCCGGGACTAGCGGGGGTTCCTACGAGCAGTACTTC	CASSSSGTSGGSYEQYF
TRBV5-1	TRBD1	-	TRBJ2-7	TGCGCCAGCAGCTTGCGTCAGGGACAGGGTGGCGAGCAGTACTTC	CASSLRQGQGGEQYF
TRBV5-5	TRBD1	-	TRBJ1-1	TGTGCCAGCAGCCCAGGGGACAGGCACCTATTGGGCACTGAAGCTTTCTTT	CASSPGDRHLLGTEAFF
TRBV6-2/TRBV6-3	TRBD2	-	TRBJ2-7	TGTGCCAGCAGTACCCCGGGGGGAAGGAGCTCCTACGAGCAGTACTTC	CASSTPGGRSSYEQYF
TRBV12-3/TRBV12-4	-	-	TRBJ2-7	TGTGCCATCCTACCGGAAGGGGGCTACGAGCAGTACTTC	CAILPEGGYEQYF
TRBV6-6	-	-	TRBJ2-3	TGTGCCAGCCGCGGACTAAGCACAGATACGCAGTATTTT	CASRGLSTDTQYF
TRBV28	-	-	TRBJ2-7	TGTGCCAGCAGCTCTAGACTAGTCCCCCCCTACGAGCAGTACTTC	CASSSRLVPPYEQYF
TRBV28	TRBD1	-	TRBJ1-4	TGTGCCAGCAGTTTATGGGCCAGGGGGTGGACTAATGAAAAACTGTTTTTT	CASSLWARGWTNEKLFF
TRBV11-3	-	-	TRBJ2-7	TGTGCCAGCAGCTTGGGTGGGGGGACCTACGAGCAGTACTTC	CASSLGGGTYEQYF
TRBV6-5	TRBD1	-	TRBJ1-5	TGTGCCAGCGGGCGATCAGGGGGCGGGCAGCCCCAGCATTTT	CASGRSGGGQPQHF
TRBV28	-	-	TRBJ1-5	TGTGCCAGCAGTTTTAGTATGGAGTCCCATCAGCCCCAGCATTTT	CASSFSMESHQPQHF
TRBV7-9	TRBD1	-	TRBJ1-3	TGTGCCAGCAGCTTAGTTGTCAGGGGGCACCTAAACACCATATATTTT	CASSLVVRGHLNTIYF
TRBV2	-	-	TRBJ2-5	TGTGCCAGCAGGCCCTGGAGGGGAGATGACATGGAGACCCAGTACTTC	CASRPWRGDDMETQYF
TRBV5-4	TRBD2	-	TRBJ2-3	TGTGCCAGCAGCTTAGCGGGAGGGGGTGCAGATACGCAGTATTTT	CASSLAGGGADTQYF
TRBV29-1	TRBD1	once	TRBJ2-5	TGCAGCGTTGATATGGGGACAGGGAACCAAGAGACCCAGTACTTC	CSVDMGTGNQETQYF
TRBV28	-	few	TRBJ1-5	TGTGCCAGCAGTTTGCACTATAGCAATCAGCCCCAGCATTTT	CASSLHYSNQPQHF
TRBV14	-	once	TRBJ2-7	TGTGCCAGCAGCCAAGATCCGACGGGGGAGCAGTACTTC	CASSQDPTGEQYF
TRBV6-5	-	-	TRBJ2-7	TGTGCCAGCAGTTACCTAGGGGCTCCCTACGAGCAGTACTTC	CASSYLGAPYEQYF